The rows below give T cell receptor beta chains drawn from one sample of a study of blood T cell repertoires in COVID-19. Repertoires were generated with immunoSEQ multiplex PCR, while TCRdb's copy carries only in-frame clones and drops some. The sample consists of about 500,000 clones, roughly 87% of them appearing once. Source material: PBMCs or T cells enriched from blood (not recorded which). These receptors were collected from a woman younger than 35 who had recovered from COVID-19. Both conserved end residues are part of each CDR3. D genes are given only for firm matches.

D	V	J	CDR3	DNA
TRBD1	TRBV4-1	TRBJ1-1	CASSQDPGGTGSGNTEAFF	TGCGCCAGCAGCCAAGATCCTGGCGGGACAGGGTCTGGAAACACTGAAGCTTTCTTT
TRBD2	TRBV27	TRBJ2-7	CASSVRLAPSYEQYF	TGTGCCAGCAGCGTGCGACTAGCGCCTTCCTACGAGCAGTACTTC
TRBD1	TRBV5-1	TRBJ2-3	CASSFGTGEDTQYF	TGCGCCAGCAGCTTCGGGACAGGGGAGGATACGCAGTATTTT
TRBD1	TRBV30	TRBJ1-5	CAWGTGQGEQPQHF	TGTGCCTGGGGTACTGGACAGGGGGAACAGCCCCAGCATTTT
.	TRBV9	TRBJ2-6	CASSMNKWRKSGANVLTF	TGTGCCAGCAGCATGAACAAGTGGAGAAAATCTGGGGCCAACGTCCTGACTTTC
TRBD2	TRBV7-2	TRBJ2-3	CASSFGGTSGTDTQYF	TGTGCCAGCAGCTTCGGAGGGACTAGCGGCACAGATACGCAGTATTTT
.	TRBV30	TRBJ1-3	CAWARAGNTIYF	TGTGCCTGGGCCCGGGCTGGAAACACCATATATTTT
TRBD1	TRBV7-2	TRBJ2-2	CASSYDRGYTGELFF	TGTGCCAGCAGCTATGACAGGGGTTATACCGGGGAGCTGTTTTTT
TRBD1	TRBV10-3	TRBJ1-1	CAIRSGTVNTEAFF	TGTGCCATCAGGTCCGGGACAGTGAACACTGAAGCTTTCTTT
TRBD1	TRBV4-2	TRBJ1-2	CASSQGGDRVKWVYGYTF	TGTGCCAGCAGCCAAGGGGGGGACAGGGTCAAGTGGGTCTATGGCTACACCTTC
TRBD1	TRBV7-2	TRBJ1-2	CASSLDRGRAGYTF	TGTGCCAGCAGCTTAGACAGGGGGCGTGCTGGCTACACCTTC
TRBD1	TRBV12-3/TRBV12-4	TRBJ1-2	CASRGTGGNGYTF	TGTGCCAGCAGGGGGACAGGGGGCAATGGCTACACCTTC
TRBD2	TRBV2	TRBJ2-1	CASLSAKLAYNEQFF	TGTGCCAGCCTGAGCGCGAAACTAGCGTACAATGAGCAGTTCTTC
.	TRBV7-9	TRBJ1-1	CASSFGVEAFF	TGTGCCAGCAGCTTCGGAGTTGAAGCTTTCTTT
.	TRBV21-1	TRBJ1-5	CASSLLRGGQPQHF	TGTGCCAGCTCCCTGCTTCGGGGGGGGCAGCCCCAGCATTTT
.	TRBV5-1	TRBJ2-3	CASSWSGPGTDTQYF	TGCGCCAGCAGCTGGAGCGGGCCGGGCACAGATACGCAGTATTTT